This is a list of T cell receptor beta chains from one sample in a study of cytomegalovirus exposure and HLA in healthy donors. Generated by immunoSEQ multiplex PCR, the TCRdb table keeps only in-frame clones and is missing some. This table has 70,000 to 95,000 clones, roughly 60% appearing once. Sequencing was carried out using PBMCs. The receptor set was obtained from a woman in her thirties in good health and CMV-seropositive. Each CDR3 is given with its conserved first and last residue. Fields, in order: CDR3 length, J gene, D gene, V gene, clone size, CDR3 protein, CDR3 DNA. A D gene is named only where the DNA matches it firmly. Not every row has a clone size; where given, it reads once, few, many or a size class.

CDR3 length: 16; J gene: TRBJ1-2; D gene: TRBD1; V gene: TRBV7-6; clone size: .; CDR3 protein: CASSPGTVPLGDGYTF; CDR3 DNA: TGTGCCAGCAGCCCGGGGACAGTTCCTCTGGGGGATGGCTACACCTTC
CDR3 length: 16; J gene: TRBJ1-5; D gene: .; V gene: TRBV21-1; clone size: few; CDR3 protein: CASSKDLGKPGQPQHF; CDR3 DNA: TGTGCCAGCAGCAAAGATCTCGGGAAGCCTGGGCAGCCCCAGCATTTT
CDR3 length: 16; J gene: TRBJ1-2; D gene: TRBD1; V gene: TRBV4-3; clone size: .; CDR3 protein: CASSRGPEGAGGGYTF; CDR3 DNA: TGCGCCAGCAGCCGGGGGCCGGAGGGGGCCGGTGGTGGCTACACCTTC
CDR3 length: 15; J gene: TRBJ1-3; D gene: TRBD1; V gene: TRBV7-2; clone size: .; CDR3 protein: CASSFSGTGSNTIYF; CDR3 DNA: TGTGCCAGCAGCTTCAGCGGGACAGGGTCGAACACCATATATTTT
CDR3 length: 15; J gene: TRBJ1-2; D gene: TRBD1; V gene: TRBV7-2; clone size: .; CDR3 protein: CASSSTGTGQYGYTF; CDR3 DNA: TGTGCCAGCAGCTCCACCGGGACAGGGCAGTATGGCTACACCTTC
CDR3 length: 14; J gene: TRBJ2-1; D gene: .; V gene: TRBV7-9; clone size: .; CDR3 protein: CASSRDLIYNEQFF; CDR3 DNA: TGTGCCAGCAGCCGAGACTTGATCTACAATGAGCAGTTCTTC
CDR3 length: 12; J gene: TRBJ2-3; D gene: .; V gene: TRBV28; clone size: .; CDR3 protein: CASSFLADTQYF; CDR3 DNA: TGTGCCAGCAGTTTTCTAGCAGATACGCAGTATTTT
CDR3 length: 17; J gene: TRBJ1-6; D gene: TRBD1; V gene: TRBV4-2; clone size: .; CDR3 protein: CASSQEWVRQGWSPLHF; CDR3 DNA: TGTGCCAGCAGCCAAGAGTGGGTTAGACAGGGGTGGAGCCCCCTCCACTTT
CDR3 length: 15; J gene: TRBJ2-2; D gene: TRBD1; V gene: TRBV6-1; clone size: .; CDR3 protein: CASPGQALNTGELFF; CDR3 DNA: TGTGCCAGTCCAGGACAGGCGCTGAACACCGGGGAGCTGTTTTTT
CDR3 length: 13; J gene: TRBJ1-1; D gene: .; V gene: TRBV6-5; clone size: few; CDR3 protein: CASSTKGNTEAFF; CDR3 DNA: TGTGCCAGCAGTACTAAAGGTAACACTGAAGCTTTCTTT
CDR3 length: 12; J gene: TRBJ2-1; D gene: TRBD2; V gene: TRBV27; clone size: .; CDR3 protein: CASSLNGGAPFF; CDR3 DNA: TGTGCCAGCAGTTTAAACGGGGGGGCTCCGTTCTTC
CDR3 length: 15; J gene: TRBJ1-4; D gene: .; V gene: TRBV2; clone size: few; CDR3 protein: CASSDGDISYEKLFF; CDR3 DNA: TGTGCCAGCAGTGATGGGGACATAAGTTATGAAAAACTGTTTTTT
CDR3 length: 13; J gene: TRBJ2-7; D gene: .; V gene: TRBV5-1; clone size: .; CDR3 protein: CASSPPGGYEQYF; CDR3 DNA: TGCGCCAGCAGCCCTCCCGGGGGCTACGAGCAGTACTTC
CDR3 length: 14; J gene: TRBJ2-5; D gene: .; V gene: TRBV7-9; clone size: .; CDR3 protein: CASSFRGRQETQYF; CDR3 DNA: TGTGCCAGCAGCTTTCGGGGTAGGCAAGAGACCCAGTACTTC
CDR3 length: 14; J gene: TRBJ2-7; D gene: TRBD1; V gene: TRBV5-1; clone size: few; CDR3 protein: CASSWRQGTYEQYF; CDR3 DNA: TGCGCCAGCAGCTGGAGACAGGGGACCTACGAGCAGTACTTC
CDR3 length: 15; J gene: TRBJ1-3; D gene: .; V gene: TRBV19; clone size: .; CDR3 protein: CASSPLGGSGNTIYF; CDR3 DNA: TGTGCCAGTAGTCCCCTCGGAGGCTCTGGAAACACCATATATTTT
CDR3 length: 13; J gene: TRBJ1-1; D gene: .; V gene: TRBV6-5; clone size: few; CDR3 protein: CASSQGTVTEAFF; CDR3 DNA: TGTGCCAGCAGTCAGGGGACCGTCACTGAAGCTTTCTTT
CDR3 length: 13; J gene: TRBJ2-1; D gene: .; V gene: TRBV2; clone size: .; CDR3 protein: CASNWGEYNEQFF; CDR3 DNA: TGTGCCAGCAACTGGGGGGAATACAATGAGCAGTTCTTC
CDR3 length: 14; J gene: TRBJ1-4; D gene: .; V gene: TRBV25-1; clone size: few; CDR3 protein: CASKPGTTNEKLFF; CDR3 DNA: TGTGCCAGTAAACCAGGGACAACTAATGAAAAACTGTTTTTT
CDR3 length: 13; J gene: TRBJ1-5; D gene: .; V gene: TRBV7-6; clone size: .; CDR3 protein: CASSPRENQPQHF; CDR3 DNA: TGTGCCAGCAGCCCACGGGAAAATCAGCCCCAGCATTTT